The entry below describes one T cell receptor (beta chain). Its antigen is unknown. No per-base quality is available; no much larger clone lies one base away. The time point tag for this specimen amounts to: baseline pretreatment blood. This sample's treatment or condition label indicates: 15 Gy SBRT to primary tumor, nephrectomy 4 weeks later. To follow tumor-enriched clonotypes, peripheral blood was collected serially from radiation-treated patients at baseline and again at 2 weeks and 4 weeks after SBRT. Every patient had renal cell carcinoma of clear cell pathology. The QIAamp DNA Blood Mini Kit (Qiagen) was used to prepare genomic DNA for TCR sequencing. The analyses included only samples that passed all quality control checks. The sample belongs to a study of radiation and T cells in renal cell carcinoma (dated by TCRdb to 2019 to 2021). About the investigation overall: Samples were obtained from a clinical trial, in which 15 Gy stereotactic body radiation therapy was delivered to primary renal cell carcinomas and nephrectomy was performed 4 weeks later. In total, roughly 52 samples, comprising around 25 tumors and some 27 peripheral blood samples, were subjected to TCR beta sequencing. A total of 3.5 million to 4.5 million unique CDR3 nucleotide sequences, encoding around 2.7 million unique CDR3 amino acid sequences, were found across all 50 or so samples.

The immunoSEQ kit was used, according to the manufacturer's recommendations, to generate TCR beta libraries from genomic DNA. For library preparation, a first multiplex PCR was performed with proprietary primers, followed by a second PCR in which unique barcodes were added, and bead cleanups were performed after each round. Each sample batch included a kit-provided positive control reaction and a negative control reaction. The final libraries underwent checking on an Agilent 4200 TapeStation D1000 ScreenTape, volumetric pooling, and quantification by qPCR. Sequencing was performed on an Illumina NextSeq500 with a MidOutput 150-cycle cartridge, and 156 Read1 and 15 Index1 cycles were run with kit custom primers. The pooled library was loaded at around 1 pM with a roughly 20% PhiX control spike-in. The paper's processing steps were these. Vendor-processed data were analyzed in R, and a clonotype was defined as all T cells sharing the same CDR3 nucleotide sequence. For clone abundance analyses, frequencies were normalized to the 10,000 most abundant clones in each sample. Before analysis, public T cell clones were removed, and these numbered fewer than six per sample on average. A difference in abundance of at least 32-fold between compartments was used to define tumor-enriched and baseline blood-enriched clonotypes. A beta-binomial differential abundance model was used to identify clonotypes that were expanded or contracted between blood time points. Tumor-blood repertoire similarity was measured with the Baroni-Urbani and Buser coefficient, and group comparisons used two-tailed Wilcoxon tests in R. The table comes from immuneACCESS by way of TCRdb, which keeps in-frame sequences with V and J called. Part of the clones is missing from these tables; in studies checked, under half for an unresolved V gene and the rest for unknown reasons. V and J calls and clone size are those listed in that table; D and trimming were worked out from the DNA. The sample yields some 110,000 clones; roughly 85% were counted once. The top ten clones comprise less than 3.5% of the sample.

The CDR3 holds 16 amino acids from the cysteine to the phenylalanine. The kept DNA is CDR3 alone, 48 bases in frame from the first base. CDR1 and CDR2 are drawn from the germline V gene (reference sequence): SGHNT, YYREEE. Cut back by 7 bases and 2 bases, the V and J ends lie 18 bases apart. Study-level results and caveats: Tracking of blood repertoire dynamics stopped at approximately four weeks after treatment, with no follow-up past that point. Because pretreatment tumor biopsies were not available, the baseline intratumoral presence of clonotypes could not be determined. With a single-armed trial design, the study had no way to address how radiation dose or scheduling affects the TCR repertoire. In blood, the top tumor clonotypes increased from baseline to 2 weeks after radiation and then shrank by 4 weeks, which suggests a temporary expansion of tumor-resident clones.

The sequence came from a woman aged 60-75 years with renal cell carcinoma. The sequence joins TRBV5-4 to TRBJ2-2; the D gene is possibly TRBD1 or TRBD2, with 6 bases matching each. The material was blood, obtained from a patient whose treatment included radiotherapy and nephrectomy. The CDR3 sequence is CASGRQGSPNTGELFF. The sequence in DNA is TGTGCCAGCGGGAGGCAGGGGTCTCCTAACACCGGGGAGCTGTTTTTT.